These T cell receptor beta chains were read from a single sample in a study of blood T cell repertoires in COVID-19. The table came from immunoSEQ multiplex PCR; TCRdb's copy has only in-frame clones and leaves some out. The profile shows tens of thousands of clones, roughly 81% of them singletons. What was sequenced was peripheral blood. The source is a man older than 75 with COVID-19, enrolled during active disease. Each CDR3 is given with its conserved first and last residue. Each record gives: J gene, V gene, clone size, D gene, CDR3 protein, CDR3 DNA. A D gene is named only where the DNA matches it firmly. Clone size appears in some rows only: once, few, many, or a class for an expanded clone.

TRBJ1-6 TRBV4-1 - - CASSHTDYNSPLHF TGCGCCAGCAGCCACACTGACTATAATTCACCCCTCCACTTT
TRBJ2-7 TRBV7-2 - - CASSAVSGVSYEQYF TGTGCCAGCAGCGCCGTTTCAGGGGTCTCCTACGAGCAGTACTTC
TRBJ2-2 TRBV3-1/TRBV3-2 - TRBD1 CASSQGGTGGFPRELFF TGTGCCAGCAGCCAAGGGGGAACAGGGGGTTTTCCGAGGGAGCTGTTTTTT
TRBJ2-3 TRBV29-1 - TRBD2 CSVDPSGAGTDTQYF TGCAGCGTTGACCCTAGCGGAGCGGGCACAGATACGCAGTATTTT
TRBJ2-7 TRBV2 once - CASSELEYEQYF TGTGCCAGCAGTGAACTGGAGTACGAGCAGTACTTC
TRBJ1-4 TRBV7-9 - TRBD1 CASSLPTGGGEKLFF TGTGCCAGCAGCTTACCGACAGGGGGCGGTGAAAAACTGTTTTTT
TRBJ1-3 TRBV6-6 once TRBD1 CASSFRSRGRGNTIYF TGTGCCAGCAGTTTCCGTAGCAGGGGGCGTGGAAACACCATATATTTT
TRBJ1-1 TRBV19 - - CASTHKGHLNTEAFF TGTGCCAGTACCCACAAGGGACACCTGAACACTGAAGCTTTCTTT
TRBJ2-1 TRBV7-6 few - CASSVQPSSYNEQFF TGTGCCAGCAGCGTACAGCCAAGCTCCTACAATGAGCAGTTCTTC
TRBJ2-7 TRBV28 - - CASSLGDRIEQYF TGTGCCAGCAGCCTGGGCGACAGGATCGAGCAGTACTTC
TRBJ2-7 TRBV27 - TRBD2 CACSPTASGSYEQYF TGTGCGTGTAGCCCAACGGCTAGCGGGTCCTACGAGCAGTACTTC
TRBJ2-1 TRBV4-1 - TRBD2 CASSQDPSGTYNEQFF TGCGCCAGCAGCCAAGACCCCAGCGGGACCTACAATGAGCAGTTCTTC
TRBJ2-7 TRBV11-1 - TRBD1 CASSLDSGQGSYEQYF TGTGCCAGCAGCTTAGATTCGGGACAGGGATCCTACGAGCAGTACTTC
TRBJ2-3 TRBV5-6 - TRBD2 CASSSRRLAGVGTDTQYF TGTGCCAGCAGCTCGAGAAGATTAGCGGGAGTGGGCACAGATACGCAGTATTTT
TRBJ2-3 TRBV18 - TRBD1 CASSPLGQTSTDTQYF TGTGCCAGCTCACCGCTGGGACAGACCAGCACAGATACGCAGTATTTT
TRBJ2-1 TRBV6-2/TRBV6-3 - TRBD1 CASSYPRTGNSYNEQFF TGTGCCAGCAGTTACCCGAGGACAGGGAACTCCTACAATGAGCAGTTCTTC
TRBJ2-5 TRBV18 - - CASSPQGETQYF TGTGCCAGCTCACCCCAGGGGGAGACCCAGTACTTC
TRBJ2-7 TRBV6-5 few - CASSYGRGPVYEQYF TGTGCCAGCAGTTACGGTCGGGGTCCTGTCTACGAGCAGTACTTC
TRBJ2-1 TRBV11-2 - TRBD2 CASSSTSGGVNEQFF TGTGCCAGCAGCTCTACTAGCGGGGGGGTCAATGAGCAGTTCTTC
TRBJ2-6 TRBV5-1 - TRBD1 CASSMDRGGSGANVLTF TGCGCCAGCAGCATGGACAGGGGGGGCTCTGGGGCCAACGTCCTGACTTTC
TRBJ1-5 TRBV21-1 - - CASSKVRRGPSQPQHF TGTGCCAGCAGCAAAGTGCGCAGGGGGCCAAGTCAGCCCCAGCATTTT
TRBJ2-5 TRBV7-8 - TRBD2 CASSLGTSGGAQYF TGTGCCAGCAGCTTAGGGACTAGCGGGGGGGCCCAGTACTTC
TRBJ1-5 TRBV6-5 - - CASGSGDQPQHF TGTGCCAGCGGATCAGGGGATCAGCCCCAGCATTTT
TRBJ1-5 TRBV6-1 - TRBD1 CASSEPGQGVYQPQHF TGTGCCAGCAGTGAACCTGGACAGGGGGTGTATCAGCCCCAGCATTTT
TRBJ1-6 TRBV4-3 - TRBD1 CASSQVGTADSPLHF TGCGCCAGCAGCCAAGTTGGGACAGCAGATTCACCCCTCCACTTT
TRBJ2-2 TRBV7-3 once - CASSLNQDGELFF TGTGCCAGCAGCTTAAACCAGGACGGGGAGCTGTTTTTT
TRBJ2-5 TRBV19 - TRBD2 CASSPLGGGRIQETQYF TGTGCCAGTAGTCCCTTAGGAGGCGGGAGGATCCAAGAGACCCAGTACTTC
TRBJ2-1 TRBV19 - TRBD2 CASSAWASGTYNEQFF TGTGCCAGTAGTGCCTGGGCTAGCGGGACCTACAATGAGCAGTTCTTC
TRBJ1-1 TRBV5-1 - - CASSLASGEGTEAFF TGCGCCAGCAGCTTGGCGTCAGGGGAGGGGACTGAAGCTTTCTTT
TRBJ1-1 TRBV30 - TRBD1 CAQARQGYTEAFF TGTGCCCAGGCCCGACAGGGGTACACTGAAGCTTTCTTT
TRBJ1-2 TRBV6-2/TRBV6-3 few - CASSYRGDGYGYTF TGTGCCAGCAGTTATCGGGGGGACGGCTATGGCTACACCTTC
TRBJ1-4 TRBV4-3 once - CASSQDSSANEKLFF TGCGCCAGCAGCCAAGATTCGTCGGCTAATGAAAAACTGTTTTTT
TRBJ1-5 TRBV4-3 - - CASSQDTGFNQPQHF TGCGCCAGCAGCCAAGATACCGGGTTCAATCAGCCCCAGCATTTT
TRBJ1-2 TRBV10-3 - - CAINPREGHYGYTF TGTGCCATCAACCCCAGGGAAGGTCACTATGGCTACACCTTC
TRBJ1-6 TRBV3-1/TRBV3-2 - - CASSQGRVVIFGLSPLHF TGTGCCAGCAGCCAAGGGAGGGTTGTAATATTCGGGCTCTCACCCCTCCACTTT